The 14 T cell receptor beta chains reported below all come from one sample, sequenced in a study of shared clonotypes between healthy human individuals. The protocol was immunoSEQ multiplex PCR, while the TCRdb copy is restricted to in-frame clones and leaves out a portion. In the table there are 2 million to 3 million clones, 80% to 95% of which are singletons. Sequenced input: naive CD4+ T cells from PBMCs. The subset denotes: CD45RA+ positively selected. These receptors were taken from a man between 18 and 35 years old in good health. Some clones in this sample may be carry-over from other donors' samples.

This clone was detected only once. The rearrangement joins TRBV6-5 to TRBJ2-6; TRBD2 is a possible D gene (5 bases). Germline values: CDR1 MNHEY, CDR2 SVGAGI. The CDR3 consists of 15 residues. Trimming stripped 7 bases from V and 0 bases from J, with 10 bases between. CDR3 in amino acids: CASIGGLSGANVLTF. CDR3 sequence (DNA): TGTGCCAGCATCGGAGGCCTCTCTGGGGCCAACGTCCTGACTTTC.

The sample holds one count of this clone. CDR3 sequence reads: CASSLNQADTQYF. DNA for the CDR3: TGTGCCAGCAGCTTAAATCAGGCGGATACGCAGTATTTT. The rearrangement links TRBV11-2 to TRBJ2-3; D gene unclear. Germline CDR1 SGHAT, CDR2 FQNNGV. The CDR3 contains 13 residues. Trimming took off 2 bases at V and 6 bases at J, with 9 bases between the two ends.

The CDR3 DNA is TGTGCCAGCAGCCCGTGGCGGGAGTCGTCCTACGAGCAGTACTTC. Protein: CASSPWRESSYEQYF. The chain employs TRBV7-9 and TRBJ2-7, with 7 bases matching TRBD2. This CDR3 is 15 amino acids long. Germline V CDR1 and CDR2: SEHNR, FQNEAQ (reference sequence). J lost 1 base, V lost 5 bases, and 8 bases had no gene match.

CDR3 region: CASRGDPGITDTQYF. Written as DNA, the CDR3 is TGTGCCAGCAGAGGCGACCCCGGGATCACAGATACGCAGTATTTT. The rearrangement uses TRBV7-8 and TRBJ2-3, with D maybe TRBD2 (5 bases). Germline values: CDR1 SGHVS, CDR2 FQNEAQ. Trimming removed 6 bases at V and 2 bases at J, with 15 bases between. CDR3 length equals 15 residues.

This clone was observed once. The chain combines TRBV14 with TRBJ2-6, with D unclear. Germline values: CDR1 SGHDN, CDR2 FVKESK. The CDR3 has 13 amino acids. The CDR3 DNA sequence: TGTGCTAGTGGGGACTCTGGGGCCAACGTCCTGACTTTC. Translated, it gives CASGDSGANVLTF. Variable domain in full (rest from reference TRBV14 and TRBJ2-6): EAGVTQFPSHSVIEKGQTVTLRCDPISGHDNLYWYRRVMGKEIKFLLHFVKESKQDESGMPNNRFLAERTGGTYSTLKVQPAELEDSGVYFCASGDSGANVLTFGAGSRLTVL.

The J gene is TRBJ1-5, the V gene TRBV5-6; D is ambiguous. Germline CDR1 SGHDT, CDR2 YYEEEE. This CDR3 spans 15 amino acids. V was pared by 4 bases and J by 2 bases, with 13 bases between. The CDR3 is CASSSFTLGNQPQHF. CDR3 sequence (DNA): TGTGCCAGCAGCAGCTTCACCCTCGGCAATCAGCCCCAGCATTTT.

This chain uses TRBV10-1 with TRBJ2-2; TRBD2 matches 7 bases. The CDR3 contains 13 residues. V dropped 6 bases and J dropped 6; count of bases not matched to a gene: 4. The V gene's germline CDR1 is WNHNN and CDR2 SYGVQD (reference sequence). This CDR3 is CASSPTSPGELFF. The CDR3 coding sequence is TGCGCCAGCAGCCCGACTAGCCCCGGGGAGCTGTTTTTT.

Of note for this clone: Other DNA sequences in the same sample also yield this CDR3. The V call is TRBV28, the J call TRBJ2-2, with D unclear. This CDR3 contains 12 residues. CDR1 MDHEN and CDR2 SYDVKM come from the germline V gene. V was pared by 7 bases and J by 6 bases, with 9 bases between. The CDR3 region has the DNA TGTGCCAGCAACCGGGTTCCCGGGGAGCTGTTTTTT. Encoded protein: CASNRVPGELFF.

The CDR3 DNA reads as TGTGCCAGCAGTTACTCTGGCCGAGACCCCTACGAGCAGTACTTC. Protein sequence: CASSYSGRDPYEQYF. This rearrangement joins TRBV6-5 to TRBJ2-7; no firm D call. The CDR3 loop spans 15 amino acids. CDR1 MNHEY and CDR2 SVGAGI come from the germline V gene. V gave up 0 bases and J gave up 2 bases, with 11 bases separating them.

Of note for this clone: Different DNA sequences within this sample yield the same CDR3. The chain joins TRBV9 to TRBJ2-2, with D maybe TRBD2 (5 bases). This CDR3 is 15 amino acids long. Germline loops: CDR1 SGDLS, CDR2 YYNGEE. The V end lost 0 bases, the J end lost 0 bases, and 6 bases lay between the germline ends. The CDR3 DNA follows: TGTGCCAGCAGCGTAGACGGGGCGAACACCGGGGAGCTGTTTTTT. Its translation is CASSVDGANTGELFF.

This clone was seen just once. J is TRBJ2-7 and V is TRBV27; 11 bases are a match to TRBD2. CDR1 is MNHEY and CDR2 is SMNVEV in the germline V gene (reference sequence). The V gene end was trimmed by 5 bases and the J gene end by 6 bases; junction bases not matched to a gene: 21. This CDR3 is 19 amino acids long. This chain's CDR3 is CASSETTASGRISPPEQYF. CDR3 coding DNA: TGTGCCAGCAGTGAAACCACGGCTAGCGGGAGGATCAGTCCCCCCGAGCAGTACTTC.

Comment on this clone: The sample carries other DNA sequences with the same CDR3. The chain couples TRBV9 to TRBJ2-7; D uncertain. Germline CDR1 and CDR2: SGDLS and YYNGEE. The CDR3 totals 12 residues. Trimming took off 0 bases at V and 4 bases at J, with 5 bases between the two ends. The CDR3 loop reads CASSVEGYEQYF. CDR3 sequence (DNA): TGTGCCAGCAGCGTAGAAGGGTACGAGCAGTACTTC.

The chain uses TRBV28 and TRBJ2-1; 9 positions agree with TRBD2. V trimming: 10 bases; J trimming: 2 bases; junction bases outside the gene matches: 15. The CDR3 has 17 residues. The germline gives CDR1 MDHEN, CDR2 SYDVKM. This CDR3 is CAIRNGQTSGTYNEQFF. The DNA of the CDR3 is TGTGCCATCCGTAACGGCCAGACTAGCGGTACCTACAATGAGCAGTTCTTC.

The CDR3 loop reads CASSWGNSDRHNEQFF. In DNA, the CDR3 is TGCGCCAGCAGCTGGGGGAATAGCGACCGCCACAATGAGCAGTTCTTC. The genes are TRBV5-1 and TRBJ2-1; D may correspond to TRBD1 or TRBD2 (5 bases each). Germline V gene data show CDR1 as SGHRS and CDR2 as YFSETQ. Trimming left V 3 bases short and J 5 bases short, with 18 bases between. The CDR3 runs 16 residues.